This entry describes one T cell receptor (beta chain). The antigen remains unidentified. Libraries were prepared by immunoSEQ multiplex PCR; TCRdb keeps only in-frame clonotypes and omits some of them. This table holds roughly 100,000 clones, under 90% found once. The data were obtained in a study of glioma-infiltrating T cells after dendritic cell vaccination. Study details: Glioblastoma patients came from Phase I and II dendritic cell vaccination trials.

The CDR3 is made up of 13 amino acids. V was pared by 8 bases and J by 8 bases, with 16 bases between. Per the germline V gene, CDR1 is MNHNS and CDR2 is SASEGT. Fresh-frozen tumor tissue and more than two years of survival data were available for all. All glioblastoma patients lacked an isocitrate dehydrogenase mutation. General study findings and limits: Higher pretreatment TIL content predicted longer progression-free time and survival.

This TCR was recovered from a human donor with glioblastoma. The material was blood, obtained before dendritic cell vaccination. The chain has TRBV6-1 and TRBJ1-5, with a weak D call TRBD1 (6 bases). The CDR3: CASQDRLREPQHF. Here the CDR3 DNA reads TGTGCCAGCCAGGACAGACTGCGGGAGCCCCAGCATTTT.